The source of this T cell receptor beta chain is a study of CD8+CD57+ T cells in acquired aplastic anemia (dated by TCRdb to 2016 to 2019). Turning to the overall study: Extracted DNA from sorted CD4+ and CD8+ cells averaged about 2.9 ug, ranging from about 0.17 to 30 ug. A CD8+CD57+ expansion meant a frequency higher than the mean frequency seen in healthy subjects. Broader findings and caveats from the paper: No significant difference in CD8+ Simpson's diversity was found between patients and healthy controls (P=0.060). Although roughly 30 CD8+ CDR3 sequences were shared by patients and controls, these sequences appeared highly expressed in patients and within the immunodominant clones of patients.

Of note for this clonotype: No cognate antigen has been identified for it. A read error may produce the germline difference seen at one junction end.

Expansion of CD8+CD57+ cells had been shown by flow cytometry in the patients chosen for sequencing. Every patient had severe acquired aplastic anemia, diagnosed using the International Study of Aplastic Anemia and Agranulocytosis and Camitta criteria. No therapy had been received by the patients at the time of blood sampling. In this study, sorted CD4+ and CD8+ T cells from the blood of healthy subjects and of severe aplastic anemia patients had their TCR repertoires deep-sequenced. Patients were enrolled in the USA under clinicaltrials.gov protocols 00001620, 01623167, 00001397, 00071045, 00081523 and 00961064. Ficoll-Paque density gradient centrifugation was used to isolate peripheral blood mononuclear cells. Before DNA extraction, CD4+ and CD8+ T cells were sorted with FACS or magnetic beads. From cysteine to phenylalanine, the CDR3 is 14 amino acids long. Here the CDR3 DNA is all that survives: 42 bases in frame from base 1. CDR1 and CDR2 are drawn from the germline V gene (reference sequence): SSHAT, FNYEAQ.

TCR beta VDJ combination and CDR3 sequence profiling used genomic DNA as the template. An Illumina HiSeq 2000 was used for TCR repertoire sequencing. Concerning the study's data processing: TRBV/TRBJ rearrangement plots, CDR3 size and DJ length profiles, and Simpson's diversity index were used to evaluate the repertoires. The immunodominant clone was defined as the most abundant DNA sequence in deep sequencing data. CDR3 amino acid sequences were checked for sharing across subjects and were also compared against the VDJdb database and published repertoires. TCRdb trimmed the raw reads at Q25, called clones with MiXCR and kept productive beta chains. When rows share a CDR3 protein, they turn into one entry using the most common DNA and genes. The V and J calls shown here were made by TCRdb, not taken from the authors' results. This sample is represented by 150,000 to 200,000 distinct CDR3 sequences; less than 50% of them were singletons. The top ten constitute roughly 29% of the sample.

The chain is made from TRBV7-7 and TRBJ2-1; 11 bases in the junction line up with TRBD2. The sequenced material came from sorted CD4+, CD8+, or CD8+CD57+ T cells (not recorded which) from PBMCs. This receptor was obtained from a human donor with aplastic anemia. CDR3 region: CASSPGLAVREQFF. In nucleotides, the sequence is TGTGCTAGCAGCCCGGGACTAGCGGTTCGTGAGCAGTTCTTC.